These 22 T cell receptor beta chains were sequenced from one sample in a study of cytomegalovirus exposure and HLA in healthy donors. PCR employed 60 Vbeta and 13 Jbeta primers. Generated by immunoSEQ multiplex PCR, the TCRdb table keeps only in-frame clones and is missing some. The sample has about 140,000 clones, 70% to 85% seen once. The sequenced sample was PBMCs. The receptors originated from a woman between 35 and 50 years old in good health and CMV-seronegative.

CDR3 loop: CASSQVRDSFGYTF. CDR3 in DNA: TGCGCCAGCAGCCAAGTACGGGACAGCTTTGGCTACACCTTC. The rearrangement joins TRBV4-3 to TRBJ1-2; 7 positions agree with TRBD1. Losses at the gene ends were 1 base for V and 7 bases for J; bases not matched to a gene: 6. The CDR3 is 14 amino acids. Germline values: CDR1 LGHNA, CDR2 YSLEER.

This rearrangement joins TRBV4-1 to TRBJ1-1; perhaps TRBD1 as D (6 bases). Per germline, CDR1 MGHRA and CDR2 YSYEKL. There are 16 residues in the CDR3. Trimming pared 1 base from V and 0 bases from J, leaving 12 bases between. CDR3 nucleotide sequence: TGCGCCAGCAGCCAAGTAATAGGGGGATTGAACACTGAAGCTTTCTTT. It is translated as CASSQVIGGLNTEAFF.

The chain couples TRBV28 to TRBJ2-1, with TRBD2 as a possible D gene (6 bases). This CDR3 region has 13 residues. In germline, CDR1 is MDHEN, CDR2 SYDVKM. V was cut by 6 bases and J by 4 bases, with 10 bases left in between. The DNA of the CDR3 is TGTGCCAGCAGGTGGGCGGGGTACAATGAGCAGTTCTTC. This gives the protein CASRWAGYNEQFF.

About this clone: A junction end diverges from the germline sequence, so it may reflect a read error. V usage is TRBV7-9 and J usage is TRBJ1-2; weak D call: TRBD1 (6 bases). The CDR3 is 15 residues long. Germline CDR1 reads SEHNR; CDR2 reads FQNEAQ (reference sequence). The CDR3 loop reads CSSSQKTGQNYGYTF. Here the CDR3 DNA reads TGTTCCAGCAGCCAGAAGACAGGACAGAACTATGGCTACACCTTC.

The V call is TRBV28, the J call TRBJ2-7; 7 bases are shared with TRBD1. This CDR3 region has 15 residues. Looked up from germline, CDR1 is MDHEN and CDR2 is SYDVKM. Trimming removed 5 bases from V and 4 bases from J; junction bases left unmatched: 11. The CDR3 here is CASSQRSTGSYEQYF. For the CDR3, the DNA is TGTGCCAGCAGTCAGAGGTCGACAGGGTCGTACGAGCAGTACTTC. Supplemented by reference TRBV28 and TRBJ2-7, the full variable domain reads DVKVTQSSRYLVKRTGEKVFLECVQDMDHENMFWYRQDPGLGLRLIYFSYDVKMKEKGDIPEGYSVSREKKERFSLILESASTNQTSMYLCASSQRSTGSYEQYFGPGTRLTVT.

The CDR3, as DNA: TGTGCTAGTGGGGACAGGGGCGATCAGCCCCAGCATTTT. It is translated as CASGDRGDQPQHF. The rearrangement uses TRBV12-5 and TRBJ1-5, with 9 bases identical to TRBD1. Germline-derived CDR1 and CDR2 are LGHNT and FRNRAP. V gave up 6 bases and J gave up 5 bases; unmatched junction bases: 2. The CDR3 covers 13 residues.

With regard to this clone: This likely came from a read error, as a far larger clone is one base away. V is TRBV25-1 and J is TRBJ2-7; 11 bases are a match to TRBD1. CDR1 and CDR2 (germline): MGHDK, SYGVNS. The length of the CDR3 is 14 residues. The V segment lost 6 bases and the J segment 2 bases; nucleotides outside the gene matches: 3. CDR3 bases: TGTGCCAGCAGATTGGGACAGGGGGCCTACGAGCAGTACTTC. Translating it yields CASRLGQGAYEQYF.

The chain employs TRBV7-2 and TRBJ2-2, with a tentative D call TRBD1 (5 bases). From germline, CDR1 is SGHTA and CDR2 FQGNSA. Trimming took 5 bases from V and 0 from J, leaving 7 bases between them. The length of the CDR3 is 14 residues. CDR3 nucleotides: TGTGCCAGCAGCCTACAGGCGAACACCGGGGAGCTGTTTTTT. This codes for CASSLQANTGELFF.

Only one count was recorded for this clone. The J gene is TRBJ1-2, the V gene TRBV6-5, with 7 bases lining up with TRBD1. CDR3 length equals 12 residues. Germline loops: CDR1 MNHEY, CDR2 SVGAGI. Germline trimming cut 5 bases from V and 10 bases from J; bases unmatched to any gene: 7. CDR3 region: CASSEGDRFYTF. The CDR3 nucleotides read TGTGCCAGCAGTGAGGGGGACAGATTCTACACCTTC.

The chain carries TRBV2 and TRBJ2-5, with 11 nucleotides matching TRBD2. The assigned J gene may be wrong: the sequence end matches TRBJ2-7 better. CDR3 length: 15 amino acids. Germline V lookup: CDR1 SNHLY, CDR2 FYNNEI. The CDR3 region is CASIAELAGVNEQYF. In nucleotides, the CDR3 is TGTGCCAGCATCGCCGAACTAGCGGGAGTGAACGAGCAGTACTTC.

The sample holds one count of this clone. The chain has TRBV9 and TRBJ2-1, with 12 bases that match TRBD2. The germline V gene has CDR1 SGDLS and CDR2 YYNGEE. CDR3 length equals 16 residues. V shed 4 bases and J 2 bases; nucleotides not matched to a gene: 4. The CDR3 spells CASSPTSGGTYNEQFF. The CDR3 coding sequence is TGTGCCAGCAGCCCTACTAGCGGGGGGACCTACAATGAGCAGTTCTTC.

The gene calls are TRBV7-8 and TRBJ2-7; D remains unclear. Germline V gene sequence: CDR1 SGHVS, CDR2 FQNEAQ. Trimming took off 0 bases at V and 7 bases at J, with 19 bases between the two ends. The CDR3 sequence is 16 residues long. The CDR3: CASSLAGFPAVWEQYF. The CDR3 coding sequence is TGTGCCAGCAGCTTAGCCGGTTTTCCCGCGGTTTGGGAGCAGTACTTC.

A remark on this clone: The sample contains more than one DNA sequence encoding this CDR3. The V call is TRBV7-3, the J call TRBJ2-1, with D perhaps matching TRBD1 (5 bases). Trimming took 2 bases from V and 0 from J, leaving 8 bases between them. From germline, CDR1 is SGHTA and CDR2 FQGTGA. The CDR3 is 15 residues long. The CDR3 nucleotides are TGTGCCAGCAGCTTAGGGCAGGGCTCCTACAATGAGCAGTTCTTC. Protein: CASSLGQGSYNEQFF. Together with reference TRBV7-3 and TRBJ2-1, the CDR3 gives the full variable domain: GAGVSQTPSNKVTEKGKYVELRCDPISGHTALYWYRQSLGQGPEFLIYFQGTGAADDSGLPNDRFFAVRPEGSVSTLKIQRTERGDSAVYLCASSLGQGSYNEQFFGPGTRLTVL.

This clone was detected only a few times. This chain joins TRBV25-1 and TRBJ1-1; TRBD1 matches at 9 bases. The germline gives CDR1 MGHDK, CDR2 SYGVNS. The CDR3 sequence is 13 residues long. V trimming: 9 bases; J trimming: 3 bases; junction bases outside the gene matches: 5. The DNA for the CDR3 is TGTGCCAGTAAGGACAGGGGCCACACTGAAGCTTTCTTT. The encoded protein is CASKDRGHTEAFF.

This sequence joins TRBV14 and TRBJ2-3; no clear D. CDR3 length: 15 residues. Germline V gene data show CDR1 as SGHDN and CDR2 as FVKESK. Deletions cut 3 bases from V and 1 base from J, with 11 bases between. This chain's CDR3 is CASSQTPYRTDTQYF. Written as DNA, the CDR3 is TGTGCCAGCAGCCAGACACCTTACCGCACAGATACGCAGTATTTT.

V gene TRBV4-3 combines with J gene TRBJ1-4; tentative D call: TRBD1 (5 bases). The CDR3 extends over 16 amino acids. Germline V gives CDR1 LGHNA, CDR2 YSLEER. The ends were cut back, 0 bases at V and 3 bases at J, with 11 bases in the middle. Here the CDR3 reads CASSQDRPGPNEKLFF. CDR3 bases: TGCGCCAGCAGCCAAGATCGGCCAGGGCCTAATGAAAAACTGTTTTTT.

The rearrangement links TRBV10-3 to TRBJ1-2, with D unresolved. The germline gives CDR1 ENHRY, CDR2 SYGVKD. The CDR3 is 14 amino acids. V was clipped by 4 bases and J by 2 bases, with 11 bases between them. The CDR3 protein is CAISGPAGNYGYTF. CDR3 bases: TGTGCCATCAGTGGGCCGGCGGGGAACTATGGCTACACCTTC.

The genes are TRBV6-1 and TRBJ2-7; no firm D call. CDR3 length: 16 residues. The V gene lost 2 bases and the J gene lost 0 bases, with 14 bases spanning the gap. CDR1 and CDR2 from the germline V gene are MNHNS and SASEGT. For the CDR3, the DNA is TGTGCCAGCAGTGAAAAGCTAGTGGCGAGCTCCTACGAGCAGTACTTC. It translates to CASSEKLVASSYEQYF.

This clone was picked up a small number of times. The chain couples TRBV7-2 to TRBJ2-7; tentatively, D is TRBD1 (5 bases). Germline V CDR1 and CDR2: SGHTA, FQGNSA. V was pared by 1 base and J by 1 base, with 17 bases between. The CDR3 runs 17 residues. CDR3 residues: CASSLGQGSSLSYEQYF. CDR3 bases: TGTGCCAGCAGCTTAGGCCAGGGTTCCTCCCTATCCTACGAGCAGTACTTC.

The chain links TRBV28 to TRBJ1-5, with unresolved D. The germline V gene encodes CDR1 MDHEN and CDR2 SYDVKM. This CDR3 has 15 amino acids. Trimming pared 1 base from V and 9 bases from J, leaving 16 bases between. The DNA for the CDR3 is TGTGCCAGCAGTTTATCCCCTCTAGGTGATTGGCCCCAGCATTTT. This sequence encodes CASSLSPLGDWPQHF.

CDR3 sequence: CASSPLTGVYNEQFF. CDR3 nucleotide sequence: TGTGCCAGCTCACCACTGACAGGGGTTTACAATGAGCAGTTCTTC. The rearrangement uses TRBV18 and TRBJ2-1; 8 positions agree with TRBD1. Germline CDR1 and CDR2: KGHSH and LQKENI. The CDR3 loop spans 15 amino acids. The V gene end was trimmed by 1 base and the J gene end by 4 bases; junction bases not matched to a gene: 3.

This chain connects TRBV7-3 to TRBJ1-1; 8 bases are a match to TRBD1. The CDR3 has 15 residues. Looked up from germline, CDR1 is SGHTA and CDR2 is FQGTGA. J was trimmed by 7 bases and V by 5 bases; bases with no gene match: 12. The CDR3 DNA reads TGTGCCAGCAGCGGCTTGGACAGGGCCCTCGGTGAAGCTTTCTTT. Protein sequence: CASSGLDRALGEAFF.